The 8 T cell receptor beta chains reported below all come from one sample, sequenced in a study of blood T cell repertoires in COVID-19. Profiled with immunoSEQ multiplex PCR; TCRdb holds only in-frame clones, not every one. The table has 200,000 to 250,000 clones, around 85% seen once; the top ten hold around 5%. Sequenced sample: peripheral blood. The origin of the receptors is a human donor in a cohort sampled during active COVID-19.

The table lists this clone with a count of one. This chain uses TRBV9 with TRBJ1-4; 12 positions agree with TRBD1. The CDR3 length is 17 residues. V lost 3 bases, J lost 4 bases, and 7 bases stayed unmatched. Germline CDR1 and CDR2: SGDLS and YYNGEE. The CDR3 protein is CASSARDRGLSNEKLFF. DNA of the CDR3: TGTGCCAGCAGCGCCCGGGACAGGGGGCTTAGTAATGAAAAACTGTTTTTT. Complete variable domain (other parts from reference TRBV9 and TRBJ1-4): DSGVTQTPKHLITATGQRVTLRCSPRSGDLSVYWYQQSLDQGLQFLIQYYNGEERAKGNILERFSAQQFPDLHSELNLSSLELGDSALYFCASSARDRGLSNEKLFFGSGTQLSVL.

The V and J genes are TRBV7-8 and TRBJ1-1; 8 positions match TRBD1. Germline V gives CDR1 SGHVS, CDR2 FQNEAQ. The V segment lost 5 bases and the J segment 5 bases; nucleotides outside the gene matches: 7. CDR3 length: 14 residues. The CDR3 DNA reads TGTGCCAGCAGCATACGAACAGGGGGAACTGAAGCTTTCTTT. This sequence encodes CASSIRTGGTEAFF. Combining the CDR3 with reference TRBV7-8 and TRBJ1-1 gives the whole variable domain GAGVSQSPRYKVAKRGQDVALRCDPISGHVSLFWYQQALGQGPEFLTYFQNEAQLDKSGLPSDRFFAERPEGSVSTLKIQRTQQEDSAVYLCASSIRTGGTEAFFGQGTRLTVV.

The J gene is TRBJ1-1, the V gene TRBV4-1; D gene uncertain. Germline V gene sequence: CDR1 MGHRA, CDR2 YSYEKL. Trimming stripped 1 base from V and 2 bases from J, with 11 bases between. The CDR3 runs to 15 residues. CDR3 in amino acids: CASSQVVPLNTEAFF. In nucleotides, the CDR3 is TGCGCCAGCAGCCAAGTAGTACCCCTAAACACTGAAGCTTTCTTT.

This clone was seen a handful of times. The CDR3 is CASSIDGTGAMNTEAFF. The CDR3, as DNA: TGTGCCAGTAGTATAGACGGGACAGGAGCAATGAACACTGAAGCTTTCTTT. The chain joins TRBV19 to TRBJ1-1, with 8 bases identical to TRBD1. The CDR3 has 17 amino acids. V was clipped by 0 bases and J by 0 bases; unmatched bases: 6. Germline CDR1 LNHDA, CDR2 SQIVND (reference sequence).

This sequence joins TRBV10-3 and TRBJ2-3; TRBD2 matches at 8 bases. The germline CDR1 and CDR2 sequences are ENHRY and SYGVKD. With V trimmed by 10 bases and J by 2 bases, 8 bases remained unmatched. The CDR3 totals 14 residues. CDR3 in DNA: TGTGCCACACACGATAGCGGGGCCACAGATACGCAGTATTTT. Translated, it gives CATHDSGATDTQYF.

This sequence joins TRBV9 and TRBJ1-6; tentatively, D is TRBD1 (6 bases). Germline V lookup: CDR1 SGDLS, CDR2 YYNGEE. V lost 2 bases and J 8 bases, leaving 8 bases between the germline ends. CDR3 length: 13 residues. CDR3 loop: CASSVTGDSPLHF. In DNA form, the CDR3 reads TGTGCCAGCAGCGTGACAGGCGATTCACCCCTCCACTTT.

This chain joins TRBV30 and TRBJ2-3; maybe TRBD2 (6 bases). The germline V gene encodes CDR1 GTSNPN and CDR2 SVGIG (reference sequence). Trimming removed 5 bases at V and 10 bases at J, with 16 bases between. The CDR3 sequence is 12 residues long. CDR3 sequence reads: CAWGGITQAQYF. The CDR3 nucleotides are TGTGCCTGGGGAGGGATCACCCAGGCGCAGTATTTT.

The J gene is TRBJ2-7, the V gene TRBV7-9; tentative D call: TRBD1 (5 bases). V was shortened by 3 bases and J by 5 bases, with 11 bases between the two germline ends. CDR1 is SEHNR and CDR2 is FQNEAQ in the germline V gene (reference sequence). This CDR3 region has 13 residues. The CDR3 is CASSFAGIHEQYF. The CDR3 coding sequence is TGTGCCAGCAGCTTCGCAGGGATCCACGAGCAGTACTTC.